Below are 5 T cell receptor delta chains sequenced from a single sample in a study of gamma-delta chains in newborns, infants, children. TCRdb reanalysed the reads via CATT. The table lists 14,000 to 15,000 delta-chain clones, roughly 7% of them singletons, with approximately 20% in the top ten. Specimen: blood. Receptors originate from a child who was a newborn, infant or young child, either healthy, febrile or measles-vaccinated (not recorded which).

In this sample, this clone is medium-sized. Here the CDR3 DNA reads TGTGCCTGTGACACTCTGGGGGCCAAGACAGCACAACTCTTCTTT. As protein: CACDTLGAKTAQLFF. The chain links TRDV2 to TRDJ2, with 7 bases lining up with TRDD3. J lost 4 bases, V lost 1 base, and 5 bases had no gene match. Germline loops: CDR1 GEAIGNYY, CDR2 EKD. There are 15 residues in the CDR3.

Note on this clone: This may be a read error, as it is one base from a much larger clone. The sample holds other DNA sequences that translate to the same CDR3. The chain joins TRDV2 to TRDJ3; 7 bases agree with TRDD3. The CDR3 contains 16 residues. After removal of 0 bases from V and 4 bases from J, the junction contained 2 bases not matched to a gene. Germline CDR1 is GEAIGNYY and CDR2 is EKD. This chain's CDR3 is CACDTWDTWDTRQMFF. DNA for the CDR3: TGTGCCTGTGACACCTGGGATACTTGGGACACCCGACAGATGTTTTTC.

The V call is TRDV2, the J call TRDJ2, with 11 bases fitting TRDD3. CDR1 is GEAIGNYY and CDR2 is EKD in the germline V gene. V shed 3 bases and J 4 bases; nucleotides not matched to a gene: 9. This CDR3 is 17 amino acids long. CDR3 sequence: CACDGWGILPSTAQLFF. The DNA of the CDR3 is TGTGCCTGTGACGGCTGGGGGATACTCCCCTCGACAGCACAACTCTTCTTT.

In this sample, this clone turned up a few times. The protein TCRdb gives is from a much larger clone and does not agree with this DNA's translation at residue 7, likely a read error; the protein shown here comes from the DNA. CDR3 sequence (DNA): TGTGCCTGTGCTGGGGGACACTTGACAGCACAACTCTTCTTT. Translating it yields CACAGGHLTAQLFF. The chain is built from TRDV2 and TRDJ2; 8 bases align to TRDD3. With V trimmed by 5 bases and J by 2 bases, 3 bases remained unmatched. The germline CDR1 and CDR2 sequences are GEAIGNYY and EKD. The CDR3 loop spans 14 amino acids.

The rearrangement joins TRDV2 to TRDJ2; D not certain. CDR1 is GEAIGNYY, CDR2 EKD, per germline. The CDR3 extends over 14 amino acids. With 1 base removed from V and 1 base from J, the gap between germline ends came to 6 bases. For the CDR3, the DNA is TGTGCCTGTGACACTTGGCTTTTGACAGCACAACTCTTCTTT. Translation: CACDTWLLTAQLFF.